The 18 T cell receptor beta chains in this list originate from one sample, sequenced in a study of identical twins. TCRdb itself ran the 5' RACE reads through MiXCR, one entry per CDR3 protein. This sample carries roughly 230,000 distinct CDR3 sequences, roughly 8.7% of them seen once, and the ten largest clones take 3% to 3.5%. Another study also made use of these data, one on yellow fever vaccine responses in identical twins.

The sequenced material came from CD8+ T cells sorted from blood. These receptors originate from a woman aged 18-35 years in good health.

The J gene is TRBJ1-6, the V gene TRBV14; D call uncertain. Germline values: CDR1 SGHDN, CDR2 FVKESK. Trimming removed 4 bases from V and 10 bases from J, with 11 bases in between. CDR3 length: 13 residues. The chain's CDR3 is CASSLLSTSPLHF. The CDR3 DNA sequence: TGTGCCAGCAGCCTCCTCAGTACCTCACCCCTCCACTTT.

This clonotype occurred many times. The chain couples TRBV7-2 to TRBJ2-7, with 8 bases aligning to TRBD2. The J segment lost 7 bases and the V segment lost 0 bases, leaving 8 bases of the junction unmatched. This CDR3 is 15 amino acids long. Germline loops: CDR1 SGHTA, CDR2 FQGNSA. The CDR3 reads CASSLALNGGEEQYF. The CDR3 nucleotides read TGTGCCAGCAGCTTAGCGCTGAACGGGGGGGAAGAGCAGTACTTC.

The chain combines TRBV27 with TRBJ1-1, with D unclear. Trimming cost V 2 bases and J 1 base, with 11 bases left between them. CDR3 length: 15 residues. CDR1 is MNHEY and CDR2 is SMNVEV in the germline V gene (reference sequence). The CDR3 sequence: CASSLLGSANTEAFF. In DNA form, the CDR3 reads TGTGCCAGCAGTTTACTGGGTTCAGCGAACACTGAAGCTTTCTTT.

This clonotype was detected ten times or more. J is TRBJ2-7 and V is TRBV28; weak D call: TRBD1 (5 bases). Germline assignment: CDR1 MDHEN and CDR2 SYDVKM. V was trimmed by 3 bases and J by 5 bases, leaving 11 bases between them. This CDR3 contains 13 residues. The CDR3 sequence is CASSFQGPHEQYF. The DNA for the CDR3 is TGTGCCAGCAGTTTTCAGGGTCCCCACGAGCAGTACTTC.

The chain combines TRBV7-9 with TRBJ2-5, with D possibly matching TRBD1 (5 bases). The CDR3 has 16 amino acids. Germline V CDR1 and CDR2: SEHNR, FQNEAQ (reference sequence). Trimming pared 1 base from V and 7 bases from J, leaving 19 bases between. CDR3 coding DNA: TGTGCCAGCAGCTTAGTTGCAGGGTGGACAAACGTGACCCAGTACTTC. This encodes CASSLVAGWTNVTQYF. Combining the CDR3 with reference TRBV7-9 and TRBJ2-5 gives the whole variable domain DTGVSQNPRHKITKRGQNVTFRCDPISEHNRLYWYRQTLGQGPEFLTYFQNEAQLEKSRLLSDRFSAERPKGSFSTLEIQRTEQGDSAMYLCASSLVAGWTNVTQYFGPGTRLLVL.

This clonotype was counted only a few times. The chain is built from TRBV6-2 or TRBV6-3 and TRBJ2-5; 9 bases align to TRBD2. The germline CDR1 and CDR2 sequences are MNHEY and SVGEGT. The CDR3 runs to 14 residues. V was clipped by 9 bases and J by 0 bases; unmatched bases: 5. The CDR3 DNA follows: TGTGCCAGTTTTAGCGGGAGTTACCAAGAGACCCAGTACTTC. It yields the protein CASFSGSYQETQYF.

In its sample, this clonotype was seen a few times. The V and J genes are TRBV9 and TRBJ2-5, with a weak D call TRBD2 (6 bases). In germline, CDR1 is SGDLS, CDR2 YYNGEE. The CDR3 runs to 15 residues. Trimming left V 0 bases short and J 4 bases short, with 13 bases between. DNA of the CDR3: TGTGCCAGCAGCGTAGTGGGGGGAAGGGCAGAGACCCAGTACTTC. Its protein is CASSVVGGRAETQYF.

V gene TRBV27 combines with J gene TRBJ2-5, with TRBD1 matching 9 bases. The CDR3 is 15 residues long. Germline CDR1 MNHEY, CDR2 SMNVEV (reference sequence). J lost 2 bases, V lost 6 bases, and 7 bases had no gene match. In DNA, the CDR3 is TGTGCCAGCAGCCCAGGGACAGGGAATCAAGAGACCCAGTACTTC. Translation gives CASSPGTGNQETQYF.

This clonotype showed up many times. This chain's CDR3 is CASSPTWANTQYF. The CDR3 coding sequence is TGTGCCAGCAGCCCGACGTGGGCTAATACGCAGTATTTT. The chain links TRBV7-2 to TRBJ2-3; D is ambiguous. Looked up from germline, CDR1 is SGHTA and CDR2 is FQGNSA. The CDR3 loop spans 13 amino acids. The V gene lost 5 bases and the J gene lost 7 bases, with 13 bases spanning the gap.

This clonotype was counted many times. The V call is TRBV29-1, the J call TRBJ2-7, with D unclear. Trimming pared 3 bases from V and 5 bases from J, leaving 14 bases between. Germline V gene data show CDR1 as SQVTM and CDR2 as ANQGSEA. The CDR3 spans 13 residues. The CDR3: CSVEIGNGHEQYF. The CDR3 nucleotides read TGCAGCGTTGAGATAGGGAATGGCCACGAGCAGTACTTC.

The chain uses TRBV6-1 and TRBJ1-1; maybe TRBD1 (5 bases). Germline-derived CDR1 and CDR2 are MNHNS and SASEGT. V shed 1 base and J shed 0 bases, with 9 bases lying between them. The CDR3 contains 15 residues. The DNA of the CDR3 is TGTGCCAGCAGTGAAGGGAGGGGTCTGAACACTGAAGCTTTCTTT. Its translation is CASSEGRGLNTEAFF.

This clonotype was counted a few times. The V and J genes are TRBV14 and TRBJ2-2, with 8 positions matching TRBD1. V lost 0 bases and J lost 1; bases outside the gene matches: 1. Germline V gives CDR1 SGHDN, CDR2 FVKESK. CDR3 length: 16 residues. The CDR3 is CASSQEDRGNTGELFF. The CDR3 region has the DNA TGTGCCAGCAGCCAAGAAGACAGGGGGAACACCGGGGAGCTGTTTTTT.

This clonotype was seen only a few times. V usage is TRBV12-3 or TRBV12-4 and J usage is TRBJ1-4; D gene uncertain. The CDR3 has 14 amino acids. The V end lost 7 bases, the J end lost 6 bases, and 15 bases lay between the germline ends. The CDR3 is CASTSVGRDEKLFF. The CDR3 DNA reads TGTGCCAGCACCTCGGTGGGGAGGGATGAAAAACTGTTTTTT.

This clonotype turned up a few times. The rearrangement links TRBV20-1 to TRBJ2-2, with 10 nucleotides matching TRBD2. This CDR3 spans 15 amino acids. CDR1 and CDR2 (germline): DFQATT, SNEGSKA (reference sequence). The V and J ends lost 6 bases and 7 bases, in that order; junction bases with no gene match: 11. The CDR3 nucleotides are TGCAGTGCCAACGGACTAGCGGCGACGGGCGGGGAGCTGTTTTTT. It is translated as CSANGLAATGGELFF.

The chain employs TRBV11-3 and TRBJ2-1; D unresolved. The CDR3 covers 15 residues. Trimming pared 3 bases from V and 6 bases from J, leaving 15 bases between. Germline V lookup: CDR1 SGHNT, CDR2 YENEEA. CDR3 sequence reads: CASSFLGPTPNEQFF. CDR3 nucleotide sequence: TGTGCCAGCAGCTTTTTGGGCCCGACCCCCAATGAGCAGTTCTTC.

V and J are TRBV6-1 and TRBJ2-3; 11 nucleotides agree with TRBD2. CDR3 length: 15 residues. Unmatched junction bases numbered 6, after V lost 6 bases and J lost 4 bases. The germline V gene encodes CDR1 MNHNS and CDR2 SASEGT. CDR3 nucleotide sequence: TGTGCCAGCAGCACAACTAGCGGGGGCCCAGATACGCAGTATTTT. The encoded protein is CASSTTSGGPDTQYF.

In this sample, this clonotype turned up a few times. The rearrangement uses TRBV7-9 and TRBJ2-1; D remains unclear. Germline values: CDR1 SEHNR, CDR2 FQNEAQ (reference sequence). With 5 bases removed from V and 2 bases from J, the gap between germline ends came to 4 bases. The CDR3 covers 12 residues. The CDR3 is CASSAAYNEQFF. The CDR3, as DNA: TGTGCCAGCAGCGCAGCCTACAATGAGCAGTTCTTC.

This clonotype was counted only a few times. The rearrangement uses TRBV10-3 and TRBJ2-2; 8 bases align to TRBD2. The germline V gene has CDR1 ENHRY and CDR2 SYGVKD. J was trimmed by 4 bases and V by 1 base; bases with no gene match: 11. The CDR3 loop spans 18 amino acids. The CDR3 is CAISEFLSGTRFTGELFF. CDR3 nucleotides: TGTGCCATCAGTGAGTTCCTATCCGGGACTAGATTCACCGGGGAGCTGTTTTTT.